The next 12 T cell receptor beta chains were all read from a single sample in a study of blood T cell repertoires in COVID-19. The assay was immunoSEQ multiplex PCR, and TCRdb's table has in-frame clones only and misses some. Of 35,000 to 55,000 clones listed, about 88% were seen once; the top ten hold about 12%. Sequences were obtained from peripheral blood. These receptors were collected from a woman aged 65 to 85 in a cohort sampled during active COVID-19.

This chain uses TRBV3-1 (or the pseudogene TRBV3-2) with TRBJ2-1; TRBD2 matches 10 bases. Germline V gene lookup returns CDR1 LGHDT and CDR2 YNNKEL (reference sequence). CDR3 length: 14 residues. Germline trimming cut 4 bases from V and 4 bases from J; bases unmatched to any gene: 1. The CDR3 here is CASSPLAGYNEQFF. In nucleotides, the CDR3 is TGTGCCAGCAGCCCACTAGCGGGATACAATGAGCAGTTCTTC.

This chain uses TRBV4-3 with TRBJ2-7; possibly TRBD1 for D (6 bases). This CDR3 contains 15 residues. Between the trimmed V and J ends, which lost 1 base and 1 base, there was a span of 11 bases. Looked up from germline, CDR1 is LGHNA and CDR2 is YSLEER. CDR3 coding DNA: TGCGCCAGCAGCCAAGGCTGGACAGCTTCCTACGAGCAGTACTTC. It translates to CASSQGWTASYEQYF.

The gene calls are TRBV27 and TRBJ1-2; 8 bases match TRBD1. The V and J ends lost 4 bases and 4 bases, in that order; junction bases with no gene match: 8. This CDR3 region has 15 residues. CDR1 is MNHEY and CDR2 is SMNVEV in the germline V gene (reference sequence). The CDR3 region is CASSSPGTGIYGYTF. CDR3 DNA: TGTGCCAGCAGTTCCCCCGGGACAGGAATCTATGGCTACACCTTC.

V is TRBV28 and J is TRBJ2-7; D perhaps matches TRBD2 (6 bases). CDR1 is MDHEN, CDR2 SYDVKM, per germline. The CDR3 runs 14 residues. Trimming removed 5 bases from V and 3 bases from J, with 14 bases in between. The CDR3: CASSPLTSNYEQYF. The DNA of the CDR3 is TGTGCCAGCAGTCCCCTGACTAGTAACTACGAGCAGTACTTC.

The chain employs TRBV3-1 (or the pseudogene TRBV3-2) and TRBJ1-5; D uncertain. CDR1 is LGHDT, CDR2 YNNKEL, per germline (reference sequence). Deletions cut 2 bases from V and 7 bases from J, with 18 bases between. The CDR3 loop spans 16 amino acids. The CDR3 loop reads CASSQTGVGDGQPQHF. The CDR3, as DNA: TGTGCCAGCAGCCAAACGGGAGTCGGCGATGGCCAGCCCCAGCATTTT.

J is TRBJ2-1 and V is TRBV9; 8 bases line up with TRBD2. After removal of 1 base from V and 8 bases from J, the junction contained 11 bases not matched to a gene. Germline loops: CDR1 SGDLS, CDR2 YYNGEE. This CDR3 has 16 residues. The DNA of the CDR3 is TGTGCCAGCAGCGTAATTGGCACGGGAGGGCCGGATGAGCAGTTCTTC. Amino acid sequence: CASSVIGTGGPDEQFF.

V gene TRBV7-9 combines with J gene TRBJ1-1, with TRBD1 as a possible D gene (6 bases). The germline V gene has CDR1 SEHNR and CDR2 FQNEAQ (reference sequence). V lost 3 bases, J lost 5 bases, and 16 bases lay in between. The CDR3 runs to 15 residues. The CDR3 sequence is CASSFAGGAETEAFF. The CDR3 DNA reads TGTGCCAGCAGCTTTGCGGGGGGCGCGGAGACTGAAGCTTTCTTT.

V is TRBV4-1 and J is TRBJ2-1, with 9 nucleotides matching TRBD2. The CDR3 is made up of 16 amino acids. Germline V gene lookup returns CDR1 MGHRA and CDR2 YSYEKL. Losses at the gene ends were 1 base for V and 8 bases for J; bases not matched to a gene: 9. The CDR3 is CASSQAFLAGRDEQFF. Here the CDR3 DNA reads TGCGCCAGCAGCCAAGCGTTCCTAGCGGGAAGGGATGAGCAGTTCTTC.

In nucleotides, the CDR3 is TGTGCCAGCTTAGAAGAAGAGGACAGGGGCCCAGAGACCCAGTACTTC. Translation gives CASLEEEDRGPETQYF. This chain uses TRBV7-9 with TRBJ2-5; 9 bases agree with TRBD1. The CDR3 contains 16 residues. Trimming removed 8 bases from V and 4 bases from J; junction bases left unmatched: 14. Germline CDR1 is SEHNR and CDR2 is FQNEAQ (reference sequence).

This chain connects TRBV6-2 or TRBV6-3 to TRBJ1-2; 8 bases are shared with TRBD1. The germline V gene encodes CDR1 MNHEY and CDR2 SVGEGT. The J segment lost 2 bases and the V segment lost 5 bases, leaving 7 bases of the junction unmatched. CDR3 length: 15 amino acids. The CDR3 is CASSDTGGPNYGYTF. The CDR3 DNA follows: TGTGCCAGCAGTGACACAGGGGGGCCGAACTATGGCTACACCTTC.

This clone was seen only a few times. The rearrangement links TRBV6-6 to TRBJ2-7; D call uncertain. Trimming left V 5 bases short and J 0 bases short, with 11 bases between. Germline V gene sequence: CDR1 MNHNY, CDR2 SVGAGI (reference sequence). This CDR3 is built from 14 residues. CDR3 nucleotides: TGTGCCAGCAGTCCCATTAGCATCTCCTACGAGCAGTACTTC. Encoded protein: CASSPISISYEQYF.

The V gene is TRBV10-3, the J gene TRBJ2-1, with 7 bases matching TRBD1. J was trimmed by 7 bases and V by 9 bases; bases with no gene match: 3. The germline CDR1 and CDR2 sequences are ENHRY and SYGVKD. There are 11 residues in the CDR3. The CDR3 nucleotides are TGTGCCATGGGGGACAGTAATGAGCAGTTCTTC. It translates to CAMGDSNEQFF.